What follows is one T cell receptor beta chain and its context. The source of the sample is a study of T cells in Graves' hyperthyroidism and ophthalmopathy. Amplification targeted TCR beta CDR3 regions from RNA transcripts. The HTBI primer set served for first-round RT-PCR of the TCR CDR3. In TCRdb, the multiplex PCR reads were re-called with MiXCR into one record per CDR3 protein. The table lists fewer than 750,000 distinct CDR3 sequences, 46% of them singletons. Germline-derived CDR1 and CDR2 are SGHRS and YFSETQ. J gave up 0 bases and V 4 bases, and 11 bases lay outside the gene matches. CDR3 length: 17 amino acids.

What was sequenced was peripheral blood or thyroid tissue (not recorded which). The rearrangement links TRBV5-1 to TRBJ1-1; 8 nucleotides align to TRBD1. The receptor was isolated from a woman aged 18 to 35 with Graves' hyperthyroidism. Written as DNA, the CDR3 is TGCGCCAGCAGCGCGACAGGGGCGGCCGCCGTGAACACTGAAGCTTTCTTT. It is translated as CASSATGAAAVNTEAFF.